Below are 30 T cell receptor beta chains sequenced from a single sample in a study of regulatory T cells in long-lasting Graves disease. This sample's time point: persistent/refractory GD, antithyroid drugs over 5 years with positive TRAb. From PBMCs, RNA was extracted and then used to make the TCR library. With iRepertoire HTBI primers and Arm-PCR of CDR3 regions, TCR beta libraries were built. TCRdb re-called the multiplex PCR reads through MiXCR, storing one row per CDR3 protein. The sample lists 400,000 to 500,000 distinct CDR3 sequences, under 25% seen once, with 7.8% in the top ten. Sample: peripheral blood mononuclear cells (PBMCs), taken when the disease was refractory, from a patient treated with antithyroid drugs. The receptors come from a female donor with Graves disease.

This chain connects TRBV19 to TRBJ2-2; D gene unclear. Germline loops: CDR1 LNHDA, CDR2 SQIVND (reference sequence). Trimming stripped 7 bases from V and 6 bases from J, with 6 bases between. The CDR3 spans 11 residues. The DNA for the CDR3 is TGTGCCAGTACCGCCCCCGGGGAGCTGTTTTTT. It is translated as CASTAPGELFF.

This clonotype was recorded once. With a much larger clone just one base away, this may be a read error. The V gene is TRBV12-3 or TRBV12-4, the J gene TRBJ2-5, with unresolved D. CDR3 length: 13 amino acids. CDR3: CASSPGPLMAQCF. The CDR3 DNA reads as TGTGCCAGCAGTCCAGGACCACTCATGGCCCAGTGCTTC.

The chain joins TRBV7-9 to TRBJ1-1, with D possibly being TRBD1 (6 bases). Trimming cost V 3 bases and J 12 bases, with 14 bases left between them. This CDR3 comprises 12 residues. CDR1 SEHNR and CDR2 FQNEAQ come from the germline V gene (reference sequence). The CDR3 DNA sequence: TGTGCCAGCAGCTTGGAAGGGGGTATTACTTTCTTT. This gives the protein CASSLEGGITFF.

This clonotype was recorded at least ten times. The chain employs TRBV7-8 and TRBJ1-1; no definite D call. Germline lookup yields CDR1 SGHVS and CDR2 FQNEAQ. V was pared by 5 bases and J by 0 bases, with 16 bases between. The CDR3 covers 16 residues. CDR3 sequence (DNA): TGTGCCAGCAGCGAAGTGGGCTGGGTCATGAACACTGAAGCTTTCTTT. Protein product: CASSEVGWVMNTEAFF. Combining the CDR3 with reference TRBV7-8 and TRBJ1-1 gives the whole variable domain GAGVSQSPRYKVAKRGQDVALRCDPISGHVSLFWYQQALGQGPEFLTYFQNEAQLDKSGLPSDRFFAERPEGSVSTLKIQRTQQEDSAVYLCASSEVGWVMNTEAFFGQGTRLTVV.

This chain joins TRBV7-8 and TRBJ2-3; 8 bases match TRBD1. V shed 0 bases, J shed 0 bases, and the junction held 5 bases outside the gene matches. This CDR3 is 17 amino acids long. CDR1 is SGHVS, CDR2 FQNEAQ, per germline. CDR3 region: CASSLAVTGVSTDTQYF. DNA for the CDR3: TGTGCCAGCAGCTTAGCGGTGACAGGGGTTAGCACAGATACGCAGTATTTT.

This chain connects TRBV5-1 to TRBJ1-1, with unresolved D. The CDR3 has 15 amino acids. Trimming removed 1 base at V and 0 bases at J, with 10 bases between. In germline, CDR1 is SGHRS, CDR2 YFSETQ. CDR3 nucleotides: TGCGCCAGCAGCTTGCCCGCAGCGATGAACACTGAAGCTTTCTTT. Encoded protein: CASSLPAAMNTEAFF.

V and J are TRBV3-1 and TRBJ1-5; D might be TRBD1 (5 bases). Per the germline V gene, CDR1 is LGHDT and CDR2 is YNNKEL (reference sequence). Trimming pared 6 bases from V and 6 bases from J, leaving 12 bases between. The CDR3 length is 13 residues. The CDR3 DNA is TGTGCCAGCAGTCGGGGGATTAGTCAGCCCCAGCATTTT. Amino acid sequence: CASSRGISQPQHF.

This chain joins TRBV11-2 and TRBJ2-7; no firm D call. Trimming took off 3 bases at V and 0 bases at J, with 21 bases between the two ends. This CDR3 contains 18 residues. The germline V gene encodes CDR1 SGHAT and CDR2 FQNNGV. CDR3 loop: CASSLGRRFGSLSYEQYF. For the CDR3, the DNA is TGTGCCAGCAGCTTGGGTCGCAGGTTCGGGTCCCTCTCCTACGAGCAGTACTTC. The whole variable domain, filled in from reference TRBV11-2 and TRBJ2-7, reads EAGVAQSPRYKIIEKRQSVAFWCNPISGHATLYWYQQILGQGPKLLIQFQNNGVVDDSQLPKDRFSAERLKGVDSTLKIQPAKLEDSAVYLCASSLGRRFGSLSYEQYFGPGTRLTVT.

As regards this clonotype: This clone may be a read error of a much larger clone one base away. This rearrangement joins TRBV6-1 to TRBJ1-6; D not certain. The V gene lost 4 bases and the J gene lost 0 bases, with 7 bases spanning the gap. Looked up from germline, CDR1 is MNHNS and CDR2 is SASEGT. The CDR3 length is 15 residues. The CDR3 loop is CASSGTSSYNSPLHF. CDR3 in DNA: TGTGCCAGCAGTGGAACGAGCTCCTATAATTCACCCCTCCACTTT.

The chain links TRBV20-1 to TRBJ2-1; 8 nucleotides match TRBD2. This CDR3 region has 15 residues. V trimming: 4 bases; J trimming: 4 bases; junction bases outside the gene matches: 9. Per germline, CDR1 DFQATT and CDR2 SNEGSKA (reference sequence). DNA for the CDR3: TGCAGTGCTACTGACTGGGCTAGCGGGTACAATGAGCAGTTCTTC. This codes for CSATDWASGYNEQFF.

This chain joins TRBV7-9 and TRBJ1-3, with 11 bases identical to TRBD1. The length of the CDR3 is 16 residues. CDR1 is SEHNR, CDR2 FQNEAQ, per germline (reference sequence). The V segment lost 5 bases and the J segment 3 bases; nucleotides outside the gene matches: 6. In DNA form, the CDR3 reads TGTGCCAGCAGCGTGGGACAGGGGGTGATTGGAAACACCATATATTTT. As protein: CASSVGQGVIGNTIYF.

This rearrangement joins TRBV12-5 to TRBJ1-1; D is ambiguous. CDR1 and CDR2 (germline): LGHNT, FRNRAP. Deletions cut 0 bases from V and 7 bases from J, with 18 bases between. The CDR3 consists of 16 residues. The CDR3 region is CASGLVLIGRGGEAFF. CDR3 DNA sequence: TGTGCTAGTGGTTTGGTACTGATTGGGCGGGGAGGTGAAGCTTTCTTT.

This clonotype occurred once. This sequence joins TRBV10-3 and TRBJ1-3, with D hard to call. V lost 3 bases, J lost 0 bases, and 12 bases lay in between. The CDR3 sequence is 16 residues long. CDR1 is ENHRY, CDR2 SYGVKD, per germline. The CDR3, as DNA: TGTGCCATCAGTGACCCTGAACACATCTCTGGAAACACCATATATTTT. As protein: CAISDPEHISGNTIYF.

This sequence joins TRBV30 and TRBJ2-3; no reliable D call. CDR3 length equals 13 residues. Germline values: CDR1 GTSNPN, CDR2 SVGIG (reference sequence). Trimming shortened V by 3 bases and J by 4 bases, and 11 bases separated the two germline ends. CDR3 sequence: CAWRASAPDTQYF. The CDR3 nucleotides read TGTGCCTGGAGGGCATCCGCCCCAGATACGCAGTATTTT.

This clonotype was observed at least ten times. The V call is TRBV28, the J call TRBJ1-6; D is perhaps TRBD1 (6 bases). The ends were cut back, 5 bases at V and 7 bases at J, with 12 bases in the middle. Per germline, CDR1 MDHEN and CDR2 SYDVKM. The CDR3 consists of 14 residues. CDR3 amino acids: CASSRQDRNSPLHF. CDR3 bases: TGTGCCAGCAGTCGACAGGATAGGAATTCACCCCTCCACTTT. The whole variable domain, filled in from reference TRBV28 and TRBJ1-6, reads DVKVTQSSRYLVKRTGEKVFLECVQDMDHENMFWYRQDPGLGLRLIYFSYDVKMKEKGDIPEGYSVSREKKERFSLILESASTNQTSMYLCASSRQDRNSPLHFGNGTRLTVT.

This clonotype was counted once. The V and J genes are TRBV27 and TRBJ2-3; possibly TRBD2 for D (5 bases). Germline CDR1 and CDR2: MNHEY and SMNVEV (reference sequence). The length of the CDR3 is 15 residues. V lost 2 bases and J 0 bases, leaving 9 bases between the germline ends. CDR3 sequence reads: CASSLRGTSTDTQYF. In nucleotides, the CDR3 is TGTGCCAGCAGTTTACGGGGAACTAGCACAGATACGCAGTATTTT.

This clonotype was recorded a few times. The genes are TRBV15 and TRBJ2-7; the D gene is possibly TRBD2 (6 bases). Germline V lookup: CDR1 LNHNV, CDR2 YYDKDF (reference sequence). The V and J ends lost 5 bases and 0 bases respectively, with 14 bases between them. There are 15 residues in the CDR3. The CDR3 here is CATSLPSDYSYEQYF. The CDR3 nucleotides read TGTGCCACCAGCCTCCCTAGCGATTACTCCTACGAGCAGTACTTC. Using reference TRBV15 and TRBJ2-7 for the parts outside the CDR3, the full variable domain is DAMVIQNPRYQVTQFGKPVTLSCSQTLNHNVMYWYQQKSSQAPKLLFHYYDKDFNNEADTPDNFQSRRPNTSFCFLDIRSPGLGDTAMYLCATSLPSDYSYEQYFGPGTRLTVT.

This clonotype has just a few counts. The gene calls are TRBV6-1 and TRBJ1-2; 10 bases fit TRBD1. Losses at the gene ends were 7 bases for V and 12 bases for J; bases not matched to a gene: 8. This CDR3 region has 12 residues. CDR1 is MNHNS and CDR2 is SASEGT in the germline V gene. CDR3 in amino acids: CASNSDRGGDTF. Here the CDR3 DNA reads TGTGCCAGCAACTCGGACAGGGGGGGAGACACCTTC.

Notes on this clonotype: Mismatch with germline at one junction end may stem from a read error. The CDR3 region is CASNPTLSSYNEQFF. Written as DNA, the CDR3 is TGCGCCAGCAACCCGACTCTGAGCTCCTACAATGAGCAGTTCTTC. The rearrangement uses TRBV6-1 and TRBJ2-1; no definite D call. Germline loops: CDR1 MNHNS, CDR2 SASEGT. The CDR3 loop spans 15 amino acids.

This clonotype appeared many times. The chain has TRBV28 and TRBJ1-5; tentative D call: TRBD1 (5 bases). The CDR3 is 16 residues long. The germline V gene has CDR1 MDHEN and CDR2 SYDVKM. Between the trimmed V and J ends, which lost 2 bases and 10 bases, there was a span of 21 bases. CDR3 DNA sequence: TGTGCCAGCAGTTTACTGGACCGGGCGGTAGGACATCCCCAGCATTTT. As protein: CASSLLDRAVGHPQHF.

At least ten counts were recorded for this clonotype. As DNA, the CDR3 is TGTGCCAGGGATTGGGGACAGGTGAAGGGGGAGCAGTACTTC. Translated: CARDWGQVKGEQYF. The V and J genes are TRBV28 and TRBJ2-7, with 8 positions matching TRBD1. In germline, CDR1 is MDHEN, CDR2 SYDVKM. The CDR3 runs to 14 residues. After removal of 9 bases from V and 7 bases from J, the junction contained 14 bases not matched to a gene.

This clonotype was detected many times. The chain couples TRBV7-2 to TRBJ1-5; D possibly corresponds to TRBD1 (5 bases). The germline gives CDR1 SGHTA, CDR2 FQGNSA. Between the trimmed V and J ends, which lost 7 bases and 6 bases, there was a span of 10 bases. The CDR3 contains 12 residues. The CDR3 sequence is CASTVGGQPQHF. CDR3 nucleotides: TGTGCCAGCACCGTCGGGGGTCAGCCCCAGCATTTT.

The chain carries TRBV30 and TRBJ1-1, with TRBD1 matching 11 bases. The germline V gene encodes CDR1 GTSNPN and CDR2 SVGIG (reference sequence). The CDR3 is made up of 17 amino acids. The ends lost 4 bases at V and 5 bases at J; junction bases unmatched: 15. The CDR3 bases are TGTGCCTGGACCCTAGCGGGGACAGGGGGTCGAGATACTGAAGCTTTCTTT. Translated: CAWTLAGTGGRDTEAFF.

This clonotype has ten or more counts. The genes are TRBV9 and TRBJ2-5; 9 nucleotides line up with TRBD2. CDR1 and CDR2 (germline): SGDLS, YYNGEE. The CDR3 runs to 15 residues. J gave up 5 bases and V 2 bases, and 7 bases lay outside the gene matches. Written as DNA, the CDR3 is TGTGCCAGCAGCGTTAGCGGGAGAGGCCAGGAGACCCAGTACTTC. Translation gives CASSVSGRGQETQYF.

This clonotype has a count of ten or more. V is TRBV3-1 and J is TRBJ1-4, with D uncertain. The V end lost 3 bases, the J end lost 2 bases, and 7 bases lay between the germline ends. From germline, CDR1 is LGHDT and CDR2 YNNKEL (reference sequence). The CDR3 is made up of 14 amino acids. The CDR3 reads CASSHDLTNEKLFF. DNA of the CDR3: TGTGCCAGCAGCCATGACTTGACTAATGAAAAACTGTTTTTT.

The chain couples TRBV7-2 to TRBJ2-3, with D unresolved. This CDR3 region has 13 residues. Germline V lookup: CDR1 SGHTA, CDR2 FQGNSA. The V and J ends lost 4 bases and 1 base respectively, with 6 bases between them. The CDR3 sequence: CASSSLRTDTQYF. CDR3 DNA sequence: TGTGCCAGCAGCTCCCTCCGCACAGATACGCAGTATTTT.

This clonotype was seen repeatedly, ten times or more. V gene TRBV11-1 combines with J gene TRBJ1-2; 10 bases map to TRBD1. The CDR3 has 13 amino acids. Trimming took 6 bases from V and 7 from J; bases not matched to a gene: 5. The germline V gene encodes CDR1 SGHAT and CDR2 FQDESV (reference sequence). The DNA of the CDR3 is TGTGCCAGCAGGGGACAGGGGAGCGCTGGCTACACCTTC. Translated, it gives CASRGQGSAGYTF.

This clonotype showed up just a few times. V is TRBV20-1 and J is TRBJ1-6, with D possibly matching TRBD1 (6 bases). V lost 2 bases and J 5 bases, leaving 10 bases between the germline ends. This CDR3 has 14 amino acids. Germline lookup yields CDR1 DFQATT and CDR2 SNEGSKA (reference sequence). The CDR3 spells CSARSGTNNSPLHF. CDR3 coding DNA: TGCAGTGCTAGATCCGGGACAAATAATTCACCCCTCCACTTT.

This clonotype was seen many times. This chain links TRBV7-9 with TRBJ2-7; tentatively, D is TRBD2 (6 bases). V lost 1 base to trimming and J lost 1 base, with 14 bases between them. Germline V gene sequence: CDR1 SEHNR, CDR2 FQNEAQ (reference sequence). The CDR3 consists of 16 residues. The CDR3 reads CASSLERAISSYEQYF. In DNA form, the CDR3 reads TGTGCCAGCAGCTTAGAGCGGGCCATCAGTTCCTACGAGCAGTACTTC.

This chain links TRBV7-2 with TRBJ2-3; TRBD2 is a possible D gene (5 bases). CDR1 and CDR2 (germline): SGHTA, FQGNSA. The V gene lost 0 bases and the J gene lost 6 bases, with 10 bases spanning the gap. This CDR3 is built from 14 residues. CDR3 sequence (DNA): TGTGCCAGCAGCTTAGCGGGAGCGACTGATACGCAGTATTTT. This sequence encodes CASSLAGATDTQYF.